This TCR beta chain originates from a study of early T cells in non-severe SARS-CoV-2 infection. General observations from the study: Comparison of clonotypes with VDJdb favored anti-spike CD8 responses while missing private and CD4 specificities.

In germline, CDR1 is SNHLY, CDR2 FYNNEI. The V end was cut by 4 bases, the J end by 1 base, with 10 bases between. The CDR3 covers 14 residues. The TCR library protocol attached unique molecular identifiers to the individual cDNA molecules. TCRdb fed the 5' RACE reads into MiXCR, producing one record per CDR3 protein. The sample lists some 40,000 distinct CDR3 sequences; 3.5% to 5% were seen once. With respect to this clonotype: The antigen is unknown.

The TCR comes from an adult who was a healthcare worker with PCR-confirmed SARS-CoV-2 infection or an uninfected control (not recorded which). The chain has TRBV2 and TRBJ2-5; D uncertain. Sequencing was done on a sample of whole blood. The DNA for the CDR3 is TGTGCCAGCAGTGGCAGGACGGCCCAAGAGACCCAGTACTTC. Its translation is CASSGRTAQETQYF.